The rows below give T cell receptor beta chains drawn from one sample of a study of CD8+CD57+ T cells in acquired aplastic anemia. In TCRdb, the reads were re-called with MiXCR into one record per CDR3 protein. The sample contains 150,000 or so distinct CDR3 sequences, under 55% of which appear only once. Sequencing was performed on sorted CD4+, CD8+, or CD8+CD57+ T cells (not recorded which) from PBMCs. The receptors stem from a human donor with aplastic anemia. CDR3s include the opening cysteine and the closing phenylalanine or tryptophan. The D gene is left open where the match is weak. A clone size is listed for some rows: how often the clone was seen (once, few, many), or a class if it is expanded.

V gene	clone size	D gene	J gene	CDR3 length	CDR3 protein	CDR3 DNA
TRBV11-2	.	TRBD1	TRBJ1-1	16	CASSISRTGVNTEAFF	TGTGCCAGCAGCATCAGTCGTACAGGGGTGAACACTGAAGCTTTCTTT
TRBV2	.	.	TRBJ2-5	14	CASSGQGREETQYF	TGTGCCAGCAGTGGACAGGGGAGGGAAGAGACCCAGTACTTC
TRBV19	many	.	TRBJ1-4	13	CASSVGLNEKLFF	TGTGCCAGTAGTGTCGGTCTCAATGAAAAACTGTTTTTT
TRBV5-1	few	.	TRBJ1-1	19	CASSRRRGDRNSAGSEAFF	TGCGCCAGCAGCCGCAGGCGGGGGGACCGGAACAGCGCCGGGAGTGAAGCTTTCTTT
TRBV19	.	.	TRBJ1-3	13	CASSTRSGNTIYF	TGTGCCAGTAGTACCCGCTCTGGAAACACCATATATTTT
TRBV20-1	.	TRBD1	TRBJ2-1	12	CSASNRGTEQFF	TGCAGTGCTAGTAACAGGGGGACTGAGCAGTTCTTC
TRBV19	.	TRBD1	TRBJ2-3	13	CAAKQGAGDTQYF	TGTGCTGCTAAACAGGGGGCAGGGGATACGCAGTATTTT
TRBV19	.	TRBD1	TRBJ2-7	14	CASSIKGTGYEQYF	TGTGCCAGTAGTATAAAGGGGACAGGCTACGAGCAGTACTTC
TRBV7-2	.	TRBD2	TRBJ2-5	14	CASSLARLAETQYF	TGTGCCAGCAGCTTAGCTCGACTAGCTGAGACCCAGTACTTC
TRBV10-3	.	TRBD1	TRBJ1-2	14	CAISEWDRSCGYAF	TGTGCCATCAGTGAGTGGGACAGGTCCTGTGGCTACGCCTTC
TRBV20-1	.	.	TRBJ2-7	12	CSATPQGNEQYF	TGCAGTGCTACCCCACAGGGAAACGAGCAGTACTTC
TRBV7-6	many	.	TRBJ2-2	15	CASSLDPMNTGELFF	TGTGCCAGCAGCTTAGACCCGATGAACACCGGGGAGCTGTTTTTT
TRBV25-1	.	TRBD2	TRBJ2-2	18	CASSDPGTSGMNTGELFF	TGTGCCAGCAGTGATCCCGGAACTAGCGGGATGAACACCGGGGAGCTGTTTTTT
TRBV9	once	TRBD2	TRBJ2-1	16	CASSQASSGTYNEQFF	TGTGCCAGCAGCCAAGCCTCTAGCGGGACCTACAATGAGCAGTTCTTC
TRBV10-3	.	.	TRBJ1-1	13	CAISESANTEAFF	TGTGCCATCAGTGAGTCGGCTAACACTGAAGCTTTCTTT
TRBV6-1	few	TRBD1	TRBJ1-2	17	CASSIQGARGQDYGYTF	TGTGCCAGCAGTATACAGGGGGCGCGGGGCCAGGACTATGGCTACACCTTC
TRBV12-3/TRBV12-4	.	.	TRBJ1-1	18	CASSLGGGEPGHNTEAFF	TGTGCCAGCAGTTTAGGAGGGGGAGAACCGGGACACAACACTGAAGCTTTCTTT
TRBV2	many	.	TRBJ2-7	13	CASSRDRSYEQYF	TGTGCCAGCAGCCGGGACCGCTCCTACGAGCAGTACTTC
TRBV5-4	.	.	TRBJ1-2	15	CASSPRQLANYGYTF	TGTGCCAGCAGCCCTCGACAGCTAGCTAACTATGGCTACACCTTC
TRBV10-3	.	.	TRBJ2-5	15	CAISAGDGPRGTQYF	TGTGCCATCAGTGCGGGGGACGGGCCTCGGGGGACCCAGTACTTC
TRBV5-6	many	.	TRBJ2-7	13	CASSPRAGYEQYF	TGTGCCAGCAGCCCTCGGGCCGGATACGAGCAGTACTTC
TRBV20-1	once	.	TRBJ2-5	12	CSAPTSSETQYF	TGCAGTGCTCCGACTAGTTCGGAGACCCAGTACTTC
TRBV19	.	TRBD2	TRBJ2-1	14	CASSIGGGYNEQFF	TGTGCCAGTAGTATAGGGGGGGGGTACAATGAGCAGTTCTTC
TRBV10-3	.	.	TRBJ2-7	12	CAIRDRTYEQYF	TGTGCCATCAGGGACAGAACCTACGAGCAGTACTTC
TRBV11-3	few	.	TRBJ2-5	15	CASSFSRSAGETQYF	TGTGCCAGCAGCTTCTCTCGCAGTGCAGGGGAGACCCAGTACTTC
TRBV6-5	.	.	TRBJ1-2	13	CASSYRSSDGYTF	TGTGCCAGCAGTTATCGAAGTTCCGATGGCTACACCTTC
TRBV12-3/TRBV12-4	many	TRBD1	TRBJ1-5	17	CASRGTGQGGKNQPQHF	TGTGCCAGCAGGGGAACGGGACAGGGAGGAAAGAATCAGCCCCAGCATTTT
TRBV11-2	many	TRBD2	TRBJ2-3	17	CASSLVGASGAPDTQYF	TGTGCCAGCAGCTTAGTTGGGGCTAGCGGGGCCCCAGATACGCAGTATTTT
TRBV7-9	few	.	TRBJ1-2	13	CASSPALGYGYTF	TGTGCCAGCAGCCCCGCGCTGGGGTATGGCTACACCTTC
TRBV3-1	many	.	TRBJ1-1	13	CASSPIGITEAFF	TGTGCCAGCAGCCCCATCGGGATCACTGAAGCTTTCTTT
TRBV29-1	once	TRBD2	TRBJ2-7	14	CSVEDQQGGYEQYF	TGCAGCGTTGAAGATCAGCAGGGAGGGTACGAGCAGTACTTC
TRBV6-2/TRBV6-3	few	.	TRBJ1-5	19	CASSYSAGAPNLSNQPQHF	TGTGCCAGCAGTTACTCGGCGGGGGCACCGAATCTTAGCAATCAGCCCCAGCATTTT
TRBV5-1	.	.	TRBJ1-1	13	CASSRGTNTEAFF	TGCGCCAGCAGCCGAGGTACGAACACTGAAGCTTTCTTT
TRBV10-3	.	TRBD1	TRBJ2-5	17	CAISEPPGTGPRETQYF	TGTGCCATCAGTGAGCCCCCCGGGACAGGCCCCCGAGAGACCCAGTACTTC
TRBV5-1	few	.	TRBJ2-3	14	CASNSREATDTQYF	TGCGCCAGCAACTCCCGGGAAGCCACAGATACGCAGTATTTT
TRBV10-3	.	TRBD1	TRBJ1-1	14	CAISESTGSAEAFF	TGTGCCATCAGTGAGTCGACAGGGTCCGCTGAAGCTTTCTTT
TRBV12-3/TRBV12-4	many	.	TRBJ1-4	13	CASSLDGREKLFF	TGTGCCAGCAGTTTAGACGGACGCGAAAAACTGTTTTTT
TRBV29-1	.	.	TRBJ1-4	14	CSAYPSPLGEKLFF	TGCAGCGCCTATCCCAGCCCATTAGGTGAAAAACTGTTTTTT
TRBV20-1	.	TRBD2	TRBJ2-7	15	CSARGTSGTFYEQYF	TGCAGTGCTAGGGGGACTAGCGGGACCTTCTACGAGCAGTACTTC
TRBV7-9	few	.	TRBJ1-2	13	CASSLGGAYGYTF	TGTGCCAGCAGCTTGGGGGGGGCGTATGGCTACACCTTC
TRBV20-1	many	TRBD1	TRBJ2-6	16	CSAPGTGLPGANVLTF	TGCAGTGCTCCCGGGACAGGGCTTCCTGGGGCCAACGTCCTGACTTTC
TRBV2	.	TRBD1	TRBJ1-4	13	CTSRTGGDEKLFF	TGTACCAGCCGGACAGGGGGAGATGAAAAACTGTTTTTT
TRBV7-4	.	.	TRBJ1-2	15	CASSLVPVGAYGYTF	TGTGCCAGCAGCTTAGTGCCAGTAGGGGCCTATGGCTACACCTTC
TRBV12-5	many	.	TRBJ1-2	12	CASGQDNYGYTF	TGTGCTAGTGGTCAGGACAACTATGGCTACACCTTC
TRBV24-1	.	TRBD1	TRBJ2-1	13	CATSDLTGGEQFF	TGTGCCACCAGTGATCTGACAGGGGGTGAGCAGTTCTTC
TRBV5-1	many	.	TRBJ1-6	16	CASSLATGSQDSPLHF	TGCGCCAGCTCACTCGCCACGGGCAGCCAAGATTCACCCCTCCACTTT
TRBV6-1	many	.	TRBJ2-5	14	CASSGYLGRETQYF	TGTGCCAGCAGTGGTTATTTGGGGAGAGAGACCCAGTACTTC
TRBV19	.	.	TRBJ2-2	14	CASRKQGNTGELFF	TGTGCCAGTAGAAAACAGGGGAACACCGGGGAGCTGTTTTTT
TRBV10-3	once	TRBD1	TRBJ2-1	15	CAISRDSEPYNEQFF	TGTGCCATCAGTCGGGACAGCGAACCCTACAATGAGCAGTTCTTC
TRBV20-1	many	.	TRBJ1-2	14	CSASGGDSDDGYTF	TGCAGTGCTAGTGGGGGCGACAGCGACGATGGCTACACCTTC
TRBV10-3	.	TRBD1	TRBJ1-2	15	CASSYPGQGWYGYTF	TGTGCCAGCAGTTACCCGGGACAGGGTTGGTATGGCTACACCTTC
TRBV20-1	few	.	TRBJ1-5	15	CSARDRRTGNQPQHF	TGCAGTGCTAGAGATCGGCGAACTGGCAATCAGCCCCAGCATTTT
TRBV12-3/TRBV12-4	few	TRBD2	TRBJ2-2	15	CATAKRGLADGELFF	TGTGCCACCGCGAAGAGGGGACTAGCGGACGGGGAGCTGTTTTTT